This T cell receptor beta chain was sequenced for a study of response to subunit inactivated influenza vaccine. Study results and limitations: Few new T cells, the authors suggested, are recruited by each seasonal influenza vaccination.

This CDR3 spans 12 amino acids. Between the trimmed V and J ends, which lost 3 bases and 9 bases, there was a span of 9 bases. From germline, CDR1 is LGHNA and CDR2 YNFKEQ. From the RT-PCR reads, TCRdb called clonotypes with MiXCR, one entry per CDR3 protein. The data contain about 700,000 distinct CDR3 sequences, approximately 15% of them singletons. The table lists this clonotype with a few counts. Its antigen is as yet unknown. The chain combines TRBV4-2 with TRBJ2-1; D is unclear. The sequences come from PBMCs from blood, collected 12 days after vaccination. This clonotype was sampled from a man aged 45-60 years who received an inactivated influenza vaccine. The CDR3 DNA is TGTGCCAGCAGCCATGAACGGGTTGAGCAGTTCTTC. Its protein product is CASSHERVEQFF.